This is a list of T cell receptor beta chains from one sample in a study of shared clonotypes between healthy human individuals. The repertoire was sequenced with immunoSEQ multiplex PCR; TCRdb's copy has only in-frame clones and lacks some. The sample lists 1.6 million or so clones; 97% to 99% were seen once. Sequenced: naive CD4+ T cells sorted from blood. These TCRs come from a man aged 25-40 years in good health. Each CDR3 is given with its conserved first and last residue. The D gene is left open where the match is weak. Rows give clone size only sometimes, using once, few, many, or a class for an expanded clone.

j_gene	v_gene	abundance	d_gene	CDR3nt	CDR3aa
TRBJ2-3	TRBV9	-	TRBD1	TGTGCCAGCAGCGCCAAGGGACAGATTCGAACCACAGATACGCAGTATTTT	CASSAKGQIRTTDTQYF
TRBJ1-4	TRBV7-2	-	-	TGTGCCAGCAGCCGTACAGGGCCGGGTGAAAAACTGTTTTTT	CASSRTGPGEKLFF
TRBJ2-1	TRBV28	-	TRBD1	TGTGCCAGCAGTCTGAAGGACAGGCAACAGTTCTTC	CASSLKDRQQFF
TRBJ2-7	TRBV28	-	-	TGTGCCAGCAGTTCAGGGCTGAGGGAGCAGTACTTC	CASSSGLREQYF
TRBJ1-5	TRBV28	-	-	TGTGCCAGCAGGGGGGAAGGACGTCAGCCCCAGCATTTT	CASRGEGRQPQHF
TRBJ2-1	TRBV4-3	-	TRBD2	TGCGCCAGCAGCCAATTCGGGAGGGAGGCCTCCTACAATGAGCAGTTCTTC	CASSQFGREASYNEQFF
TRBJ2-7	TRBV20-1	-	-	TGCAGTGCTACCCGAGGGGAGCAGTACTTC	CSATRGEQYF
TRBJ1-5	TRBV7-2	-	-	TGTGCCAGCAGCTTAGCGACCAACGTCGGCGTCCAGCATTTT	CASSLATNVGVQHF
TRBJ2-3	TRBV18	-	-	TGTGCCAGCTCACCGGTCGGGACTCGCACAGATACGCAGTATTTT	CASSPVGTRTDTQYF
TRBJ2-3	TRBV25-1	once	-	TGTGCCAGCTCGAAACCGGGAGACACAGATACGCAGTATTTT	CASSKPGDTDTQYF
TRBJ2-7	TRBV7-9	-	-	TGTGCCAGCAGCCCGATGTATTGGGGGAGCTCCGACGAGCAGTACTTC	CASSPMYWGSSDEQYF
TRBJ1-3	TRBV20-1	-	-	TGCAGTGCTGCCCGAATGGACACCATATATTTT	CSAARMDTIYF
TRBJ2-5	TRBV29-1	-	TRBD1	TGCAGCGTCGCCAGGGGGCAAGAGACCCAGTACTTC	CSVARGQETQYF
TRBJ2-2	TRBV5-1	once	-	TGCGCCAGCAGCTTGGAAGGCGGCACCGGGGAGCTGTTTTTT	CASSLEGGTGELFF
TRBJ2-7	TRBV5-6	-	-	TGTGCCAGCAGCTCTCCCGGGGCACTGATCTACTCCTACGAGCAGTACTTC	CASSSPGALIYSYEQYF
TRBJ2-7	TRBV29-1	-	-	TGCAGCGGGACGGGGGGCATCGACGAGCAGTACTTC	CSGTGGIDEQYF
TRBJ2-7	TRBV5-1	-	TRBD1	TGCGCCAGCAGCTTTGGCAGGGGGTTAACCGAGCAGTACTTC	CASSFGRGLTEQYF
TRBJ2-7	TRBV28	once	TRBD2	TGTGCCAGCAGTACAAGCGGGAGCACCTACGAGCAGTACTTC	CASSTSGSTYEQYF
TRBJ2-2	TRBV9	once	-	TGTGCCAGCAGCGAGGGGCCAGGTGTGAACACCGGGGAGCTGTTTTTT	CASSEGPGVNTGELFF
TRBJ1-4	TRBV20-1	-	-	TGCAGTGCCCTCGAAGAAAAACTGTTTTTT	CSALEEKLFF
TRBJ2-3	TRBV5-1	-	-	TGCGCCAGCAGCTTGGAGGCCACAGATACGCAGTATTTT	CASSLEATDTQYF
TRBJ1-2	TRBV5-6	-	-	TGTGCCAGCAGCCCTTTTGTGACAGACTATGGCTACACCTTC	CASSPFVTDYGYTF
TRBJ2-3	TRBV11-2	-	TRBD1	TGTGCCAGCAGCTTACGTAGGGGGCGCGGTCTTGGCGCAGATACGCAGTATTTT	CASSLRRGRGLGADTQYF
TRBJ2-3	TRBV5-6	-	-	TGTGCCAGCAGCGCCACCGGGATAATGCCGACAGATACGCAGTATTTT	CASSATGIMPTDTQYF
TRBJ2-1	TRBV6-4	-	TRBD2	TGTGCCAGCAGTGACGGTCCGGGGGGGACCTACAATGAGCAGTTCTTC	CASSDGPGGTYNEQFF
TRBJ1-1	TRBV9	-	-	TGTGCCAGCAGCGACCCCCCGGCACCGGAAATCGCTGAAGCTTTCTTT	CASSDPPAPEIAEAFF
TRBJ2-5	TRBV5-1	once	-	TGCGCCAGCAGCACGGGACAACAAGAGACCCAGTACTTC	CASSTGQQETQYF
TRBJ1-5	TRBV2	-	-	TGTGCCAGCAGTGAAACAAGTCGGGATCAGCCCCAGCATTTT	CASSETSRDQPQHF
TRBJ2-2	TRBV18	-	-	TGTGCCAGCTCACCTAGAGGGGGTACGAACACCGGGGAGCTGTTTTTT	CASSPRGGTNTGELFF
TRBJ2-7	TRBV2	-	-	TGTGCCAGCACCGTGACACACAGCTCCTACGAGCAGTACTTC	CASTVTHSSYEQYF
TRBJ1-1	TRBV28	-	-	TGTGCCAGCAGTTTGACAGGGAACACTGAAGCTTTCTTT	CASSLTGNTEAFF
TRBJ2-7	TRBV2	-	-	TGTGCCAGCATAGATTCCAAAGGAGGGACCGAAAGGTACGAGCAGTACTTC	CASIDSKGGTERYEQYF
TRBJ2-7	TRBV15	-	-	TGTGCCACCAGCAGAGATCCCCTTGTGGGATCCTACGAGCAGTACTTC	CATSRDPLVGSYEQYF
TRBJ2-5	TRBV10-2	-	TRBD1	TGCGCCAGCAGTGAGTCGGGACAGGGGGCGAAGGAGACCCAGTACTTC	CASSESGQGAKETQYF
TRBJ2-1	TRBV2	-	TRBD2	TGTGCCAGCACCGGGACTAGCGGGAGTATAGGTGAGCAGTTCTTC	CASTGTSGSIGEQFF
TRBJ2-3	TRBV7-2	-	TRBD1	TGTGCCAGCAGCACAAGACAGGGGTACACAGATACGCAGTATTTT	CASSTRQGYTDTQYF
TRBJ2-7	TRBV7-8	-	TRBD1	TGTGCCAGCAGCTTAGCGGGACAGGGGGCTATCGGCGAGCAGTACTTC	CASSLAGQGAIGEQYF
TRBJ2-7	TRBV5-1	-	TRBD2	TGCGCCAGCAGCTTGGGGCCGGGACTAGTTGGAGGCTACGAGCAGTACTTC	CASSLGPGLVGGYEQYF
TRBJ1-2	TRBV6-1	few	TRBD1	TGTGCCAGCAGTGCCGCCGACAGGGCCGGGTATGGCTACACCTTC	CASSAADRAGYGYTF
TRBJ2-1	TRBV5-1	-	-	TGCGCCAGCAGCTTTGAGGGCACCCATGAGCAGTTCTTC	CASSFEGTHEQFF
TRBJ2-7	TRBV28	-	-	TGTGCCAGCAGTTTATGGGACAGTAATACCTACGAGCAGTACTTC	CASSLWDSNTYEQYF
TRBJ2-2	TRBV7-2	-	-	TGTGCCAGCAGCCCCTGGATGAGCGGGGAGCTGTTTTTT	CASSPWMSGELFF
TRBJ2-3	TRBV2	once	TRBD2	TGTGCCAGCAGCGGGACTAGCGGCACAGATACGCAGTATTTT	CASSGTSGTDTQYF
TRBJ2-2	TRBV7-6	once	-	TGTGCCAGCAGCTTTCAAATAGGGGTGAACACCGGGGAGCTGTTTTTT	CASSFQIGVNTGELFF
TRBJ2-1	TRBV5-1	-	-	TGCGCCAGCAGCGGCGAGCCCTGGGTGGACAATGAGCAGTTCTTC	CASSGEPWVDNEQFF
TRBJ1-1	TRBV5-4	-	-	TGTGCCAGCAGCCGACAGAGGAACACTGAAGCTTTCTTT	CASSRQRNTEAFF
TRBJ2-3	TRBV10-3	-	-	TGTGCCATCAGCCACCCGACCGGGCCCCGTCAATCAGATACGCAGTATTTT	CAISHPTGPRQSDTQYF
TRBJ2-2	TRBV5-6	-	TRBD1	TGTGCCAGCAGATCACAGGGGTTACGTGTGTTCGCCGGGGAGCTGTTTTTT	CASRSQGLRVFAGELFF
TRBJ1-3	TRBV2	-	-	TGTGCCAGCAGTGGGGGACGAAACACCATATATTTT	CASSGGRNTIYF
TRBJ1-2	TRBV6-1	-	TRBD1	TGTGCCAGCAGGGCCGGACAGGCGAGCTATGGCTACACCTTC	CASRAGQASYGYTF
TRBJ1-2	TRBV19	-	TRBD1	TGTGCCAGTAGTATACTTCCGGGACAGGGTTTTTTCAGCTATGGCTACACCTTC	CASSILPGQGFFSYGYTF
TRBJ2-2	TRBV9	-	-	TGTGCCAGCAGCGTAGCCGGGACGAGCACCGGGGAGCTGTTTTTT	CASSVAGTSTGELFF
TRBJ2-2	TRBV7-2	-	TRBD2	TGTGCCAGCAGCCGAGGACTAGCGGGAGGAAGCAACACCGGGGAGCTGTTTTTT	CASSRGLAGGSNTGELFF
TRBJ2-7	TRBV5-6	once	-	TGTGCCAGCAGCTTGGACGGCCCTGAGCAGTACTTC	CASSLDGPEQYF
TRBJ2-1	TRBV4-1	-	TRBD2	TGCGCCAGCAGCCAGGCTAGCGGGAGAGTCCATGAGCAGTTCTTC	CASSQASGRVHEQFF